Listed below are T cell receptor beta chains from one sample, sequenced in a study of OX40 agonist ivuxolimab in advanced cancers. Measured with immunoSEQ multiplex PCR; TCRdb has only the in-frame clones, and not every one. The data contain about 67,000 clones, 75% to 85% of them singletons. This material consisted of CD4+ or CD8+ T cells sorted from blood, taken in a trial of the OX40 agonist ivuxolimab. All receptors derive from an adult with an advanced solid tumor such as melanoma, head and neck, liver or kidney cancer. The CDR3 runs from the conserved cysteine through the conserved F or W. The D gene is left open where the match is weak. Clone size is given for some rows only: seen once, a few or many times, or a class if the clone is expanded.

j_call: TRBJ1-5
v_call: TRBV30
clone_size: few
d_call: NA
cdr3_nt: TGTGCCTGGAGCACAACCGGAGGTCAGCCCCAGCATTTT
cdr3_aa: CAWSTTGGQPQHF

j_call: TRBJ2-3
v_call: TRBV7-3
clone_size: once
d_call: TRBD2
cdr3_nt: TGTGCCAGCAGCCCGACTAGCGGGGGGGTAGATACGCAGTATTTT
cdr3_aa: CASSPTSGGVDTQYF

j_call: TRBJ1-2
v_call: TRBV29-1
clone_size: NA
d_call: NA
cdr3_nt: TGCAGCGCCCGGGAGGGGTATGGCTACACCTTC
cdr3_aa: CSAREGYGYTF

j_call: TRBJ2-1
v_call: TRBV7-9
clone_size: NA
d_call: TRBD2
cdr3_nt: TGTGCCAGCAGCCCAGTGACTAGCGGACGAGACAATGAGCAGTTCTTC
cdr3_aa: CASSPVTSGRDNEQFF

j_call: TRBJ2-1
v_call: TRBV5-1
clone_size: NA
d_call: TRBD2
cdr3_nt: TGCGCCAGCAGCTTGGCCCCTAGCGGGAGTGGGTCGAATGAGCAGTTCTTC
cdr3_aa: CASSLAPSGSGSNEQFF

j_call: TRBJ2-1
v_call: TRBV6-4
clone_size: NA
d_call: TRBD2
cdr3_nt: TGTGCCAGCAGTGCCAAGCTAGCGGGAGGGGGAGCAAATGAGCAGTTCTTC
cdr3_aa: CASSAKLAGGGANEQFF

j_call: TRBJ2-3
v_call: TRBV11-2
clone_size: NA
d_call: NA
cdr3_nt: TGTGCCAGCCAACAGGGGAGGGGAGATACGCAGTATTTT
cdr3_aa: CASQQGRGDTQYF

j_call: TRBJ2-5
v_call: TRBV28
clone_size: NA
d_call: TRBD1
cdr3_nt: TGTGCCAGCGTCCCCACCGGGTACAGGGGGGAGACCCAGTACTTC
cdr3_aa: CASVPTGYRGETQYF

j_call: TRBJ1-2
v_call: TRBV28
clone_size: NA
d_call: NA
cdr3_nt: TGTGCCAGCACCGACCCCGGGGGGCGGGGTAACTATGGCTACACCTTC
cdr3_aa: CASTDPGGRGNYGYTF

j_call: TRBJ2-5
v_call: TRBV7-9
clone_size: NA
d_call: TRBD1
cdr3_nt: TGTGCCAGCAGCAGCCGGGGGACAGGACAAGAGACCCAGTACTTC
cdr3_aa: CASSSRGTGQETQYF

j_call: TRBJ2-7
v_call: TRBV6-6
clone_size: NA
d_call: TRBD2
cdr3_nt: TGTGCCAGCAGTTACTCGGGACTAGCGACCTACGAGCAGTACTTC
cdr3_aa: CASSYSGLATYEQYF

j_call: TRBJ2-1
v_call: TRBV2
clone_size: NA
d_call: TRBD2
cdr3_nt: TGTGCCAGCAGTGGGGGCGGGAGGACCAAAAGCTCCTACAATGAGCAGTTCTTC
cdr3_aa: CASSGGGRTKSSYNEQFF

j_call: TRBJ2-7
v_call: TRBV28
clone_size: NA
d_call: NA
cdr3_nt: TGTGCCAGCAGTTTACGGGGGCCAACCTACGAGCAGTACTTC
cdr3_aa: CASSLRGPTYEQYF

j_call: TRBJ2-5
v_call: TRBV7-2
clone_size: NA
d_call: NA
cdr3_nt: TGTGCCAGCAGGGGGGTAAACCAAGAGACCCAGTACTTC
cdr3_aa: CASRGVNQETQYF

j_call: TRBJ1-1
v_call: TRBV5-1
clone_size: NA
d_call: NA
cdr3_nt: TGCGCCAGCAGCTTGGCCAGAGGTGGGTACACTGAAGCTTTCTTT
cdr3_aa: CASSLARGGYTEAFF

j_call: TRBJ2-3
v_call: TRBV7-6
clone_size: NA
d_call: TRBD2
cdr3_nt: TGTGCCAGCAGCACCGGGACTAGCGGGAGAGAGGGCACAGATACGCAGTATTTT
cdr3_aa: CASSTGTSGREGTDTQYF

j_call: TRBJ2-2
v_call: TRBV2
clone_size: NA
d_call: NA
cdr3_nt: TGTGCCAGCAGTCGCCGGGCCCCAGGGGCGGACGGGGAGCTGTTTTTT
cdr3_aa: CASSRRAPGADGELFF

j_call: TRBJ2-1
v_call: TRBV27
clone_size: NA
d_call: TRBD2
cdr3_nt: TGTGCCAGCAGAACCGGGACTAACTCCTACAATGAGCAGTTCTTC
cdr3_aa: CASRTGTNSYNEQFF

j_call: TRBJ1-2
v_call: TRBV29-1
clone_size: NA
d_call: TRBD1
cdr3_nt: TGCAGCGTAACAAGGACAGGGCAAGGCTACACCTTC
cdr3_aa: CSVTRTGQGYTF

j_call: TRBJ1-1
v_call: TRBV5-1
clone_size: once
d_call: NA
cdr3_nt: TGCGCCAGCAGCTCCGGGACGGCGAGGTACACTGAAGCTTTCTTT
cdr3_aa: CASSSGTARYTEAFF

j_call: TRBJ2-6
v_call: TRBV4-2
clone_size: NA
d_call: NA
cdr3_nt: TGTGCCAGCAGCCAAGCCCTATACTCTGGGGCCAACGTCCTGACTTTC
cdr3_aa: CASSQALYSGANVLTF

j_call: TRBJ2-3
v_call: TRBV14
clone_size: NA
d_call: NA
cdr3_nt: TGTGCCAGCAGCCAAAGAATCACAGATACGCAGTATTTT
cdr3_aa: CASSQRITDTQYF

j_call: TRBJ2-3
v_call: TRBV28
clone_size: NA
d_call: TRBD2
cdr3_nt: TGTGTCTCCTTGGCGGGAGGCACGGATACGCAGTATTTT
cdr3_aa: CVSLAGGTDTQYF

j_call: TRBJ1-6
v_call: TRBV19
clone_size: NA
d_call: NA
cdr3_nt: TGTGCCAGTAGAAGGGGATATAATTCACCCCTCCACTTT
cdr3_aa: CASRRGYNSPLHF

j_call: TRBJ2-5
v_call: TRBV5-6
clone_size: NA
d_call: NA
cdr3_nt: TGTGCCAGCAGCCGCGGGACCGGCGGGCAAGAGACCCAGTACTTC
cdr3_aa: CASSRGTGGQETQYF

j_call: TRBJ1-2
v_call: TRBV20-1
clone_size: once
d_call: NA
cdr3_nt: TGCAGTGCCAGAACGGGGGATGGCTACACCTTC
cdr3_aa: CSARTGDGYTF

j_call: TRBJ1-1
v_call: TRBV6-6
clone_size: NA
d_call: NA
cdr3_nt: TGTGCCAGCTCAAAGGACAAGAACACTGAAGCTTTCTTT
cdr3_aa: CASSKDKNTEAFF

j_call: TRBJ2-2
v_call: TRBV6-4
clone_size: NA
d_call: TRBD2
cdr3_nt: TGTGCCAGCAGTGACACGAGCGGGGGGGCCTCCGGGGAGCTGTTTTTT
cdr3_aa: CASSDTSGGASGELFF

j_call: TRBJ2-1
v_call: TRBV27
clone_size: NA
d_call: NA
cdr3_nt: TGTGCCAGCAGTCGAACTGAAGGTTCCTACAATGAGCAGTTCTTC
cdr3_aa: CASSRTEGSYNEQFF

j_call: TRBJ2-5
v_call: TRBV7-2
clone_size: NA
d_call: NA
cdr3_nt: TGTGCCAGCAGCTTAAATGCAGGACAAGAGACCCAGTACTTC
cdr3_aa: CASSLNAGQETQYF

j_call: TRBJ2-4
v_call: TRBV2
clone_size: NA
d_call: TRBD2
cdr3_nt: TGTGCCAGCAGTGAAAGCGGACTAGCGCTCCGCGAAAACATTCAGTACTTC
cdr3_aa: CASSESGLALRENIQYF

j_call: TRBJ1-3
v_call: TRBV14
clone_size: NA
d_call: NA
cdr3_nt: TGTGCCAGCAGCCAAGAGACCCTCTCTGGAAACACCATATATTTT
cdr3_aa: CASSQETLSGNTIYF

j_call: TRBJ2-1
v_call: TRBV9
clone_size: NA
d_call: TRBD1
cdr3_nt: TGTGCCAGCAAACGACAGGGGAACAATGAGCAGTTCTTC
cdr3_aa: CASKRQGNNEQFF

j_call: TRBJ2-3
v_call: TRBV7-9
clone_size: NA
d_call: NA
cdr3_nt: TGTGCCAGCAGCGGCGGTGAGGGGGATACGCAGTATTTT
cdr3_aa: CASSGGEGDTQYF

j_call: TRBJ2-1
v_call: TRBV7-9
clone_size: NA
d_call: NA
cdr3_nt: TGTGCCAGCAGCCAAATGGACCGGTCGCCCCAGTTCTTC
cdr3_aa: CASSQMDRSPQFF

j_call: TRBJ1-2
v_call: TRBV2
clone_size: NA
d_call: NA
cdr3_nt: TGTGCCAGCAGGGCGGCTGGGGGAGACTATGGCTACACCTTC
cdr3_aa: CASRAAGGDYGYTF

j_call: TRBJ2-1
v_call: TRBV27
clone_size: NA
d_call: NA
cdr3_nt: TGTGCCAGCAGTTTACGGCAGTTGGATGAGCAGTTCTTC
cdr3_aa: CASSLRQLDEQFF

j_call: TRBJ1-2
v_call: TRBV19
clone_size: once
d_call: TRBD1
cdr3_nt: TGTGCCAGTAGTGGACAGGGGATAGACTATGGCTACACCTTC
cdr3_aa: CASSGQGIDYGYTF

j_call: TRBJ2-7
v_call: TRBV9
clone_size: NA
d_call: TRBD2
cdr3_nt: TGTGCCAGCAGCCCGTCCGGGGGACTAGCGGTATACGAGCAGTACTTC
cdr3_aa: CASSPSGGLAVYEQYF

j_call: TRBJ2-3
v_call: TRBV6-6
clone_size: NA
d_call: NA
cdr3_nt: TGTGCCAGCAAGCCCACACCCGACAGAAGCACAGATACGCAGTATTTT
cdr3_aa: CASKPTPDRSTDTQYF

j_call: TRBJ2-7
v_call: TRBV4-2
clone_size: NA
d_call: NA
cdr3_nt: TGTGCCAGCAGCCTCGCCGGGACAACCGTCTACGAGCAGTACTTC
cdr3_aa: CASSLAGTTVYEQYF

j_call: TRBJ1-2
v_call: TRBV6-6
clone_size: NA
d_call: NA
cdr3_nt: TGTGCCAGCAGTTACTTACGACGGGGTGGCTACACCTTC
cdr3_aa: CASSYLRRGGYTF

j_call: TRBJ2-4
v_call: TRBV27
clone_size: NA
d_call: TRBD1
cdr3_nt: TGTGCCAGCAGGAACGGCCAACAGGGGCGAGAGGCCAAAAACATTCAGTACTTC
cdr3_aa: CASRNGQQGREAKNIQYF

j_call: TRBJ1-5
v_call: TRBV28
clone_size: NA
d_call: TRBD1
cdr3_nt: TGTGCCAGCAGTTTAGGACAGGGTGGAAATCAGCCCCAGCATTTT
cdr3_aa: CASSLGQGGNQPQHF

j_call: TRBJ2-1
v_call: TRBV5-1
clone_size: NA
d_call: NA
cdr3_nt: TGCGCCAGCAGCTTTAACGATGAGCAGTTCTTC
cdr3_aa: CASSFNDEQFF

j_call: TRBJ2-5
v_call: TRBV10-3
clone_size: NA
d_call: NA
cdr3_nt: TGTGCCATCAGTGGGGGGTCCCAAGAGACCCAGTACTTC
cdr3_aa: CAISGGSQETQYF

j_call: TRBJ2-5
v_call: TRBV5-4
clone_size: NA
d_call: TRBD1
cdr3_nt: TGTGCCAGCAGCGAGGGGACAGGCTCCGGAGAGACCCAGTACTTC
cdr3_aa: CASSEGTGSGETQYF

j_call: TRBJ2-7
v_call: TRBV10-3
clone_size: NA
d_call: TRBD2
cdr3_nt: TGTGCCATCAGTGGAGCGGGAGGGTCTGACGAGCAGTACTTC
cdr3_aa: CAISGAGGSDEQYF

j_call: TRBJ2-1
v_call: TRBV7-2
clone_size: NA
d_call: TRBD2
cdr3_nt: TGTGCCAGCAGTCAGAAGTTCGGACTAGGAGGGTACAATGAGCAGTTCTTC
cdr3_aa: CASSQKFGLGGYNEQFF

j_call: TRBJ1-4
v_call: TRBV4-1
clone_size: NA
d_call: TRBD1
cdr3_nt: TGCGCCAGCAGCCAAGTCGGACAGGCAACTAATGAAAAACTGTTTTTT
cdr3_aa: CASSQVGQATNEKLFF

j_call: TRBJ1-1
v_call: TRBV5-4
clone_size: NA
d_call: TRBD1
cdr3_nt: TGTGCCAGCAGCCACAGGGGGCAGGTTACTGAAGCTTTCTTT
cdr3_aa: CASSHRGQVTEAFF

j_call: TRBJ1-2
v_call: TRBV6-1
clone_size: NA
d_call: NA
cdr3_nt: TGTGCCAGCAGTGAGAGGGGCCCTGGGACCTTC
cdr3_aa: CASSERGPGTF

j_call: TRBJ2-3
v_call: TRBV5-4
clone_size: NA
d_call: NA
cdr3_nt: TGTGCCAGCGGTATCACAGGGAGCACAGATACGCAGTATTTT
cdr3_aa: CASGITGSTDTQYF

j_call: TRBJ2-1
v_call: TRBV7-9
clone_size: NA
d_call: NA
cdr3_nt: TGTGCCAGCAGCTTACATGTGGGGGGCAATGAGCAGTTCTTC
cdr3_aa: CASSLHVGGNEQFF

j_call: TRBJ1-1
v_call: TRBV4-1
clone_size: NA
d_call: NA
cdr3_nt: TGCGCCAGCAGCCAAGATTGGACAGTGAACACTGAAGCTTTCTTT
cdr3_aa: CASSQDWTVNTEAFF

j_call: TRBJ1-5
v_call: TRBV4-1
clone_size: few
d_call: NA
cdr3_nt: TGCGCCAGCAGCCAAGAGAGGGATGGGCCCCAGCATTTT
cdr3_aa: CASSQERDGPQHF

j_call: TRBJ1-2
v_call: TRBV7-2
clone_size: NA
d_call: NA
cdr3_nt: TGTGCCAGCAGCTTGGGGGGCGTTACTAACTATGGCTACACCTTC
cdr3_aa: CASSLGGVTNYGYTF

j_call: TRBJ1-2
v_call: TRBV7-2
clone_size: NA
d_call: NA
cdr3_nt: TGTGCCAGCAGCTTACAGAAGGCAGCCTCCTATGGCTACACCTTC
cdr3_aa: CASSLQKAASYGYTF

j_call: TRBJ2-3
v_call: TRBV6-1
clone_size: NA
d_call: TRBD2
cdr3_nt: TGTGCCAGCCACCTGATAGTAGCGGGAACAGATACGCAGTATTTT
cdr3_aa: CASHLIVAGTDTQYF

j_call: TRBJ2-7
v_call: TRBV7-2
clone_size: NA
d_call: NA
cdr3_nt: TGTGCCAGCAGCTTAGTTTGGGGTGTGGGGCGCGAGCAGTACTTC
cdr3_aa: CASSLVWGVGREQYF